Each of the 7 T cell receptor beta chains below was sequenced from the same sample in a study of cytomegalovirus exposure and HLA in healthy donors. Primers: 60 Vbeta forward and 13 Jbeta reverse. Libraries were prepared by immunoSEQ multiplex PCR; TCRdb keeps only in-frame clonotypes and omits some of them. This table holds around 84,000 clones, under 80% found once. What was sequenced was PBMCs. These receptors came from a human donor in good health.

The chain combines TRBV6-5 with TRBJ2-2; 7 nucleotides align to TRBD1. V dropped 4 bases and J dropped 1; count of bases not matched to a gene: 6. Germline lookup yields CDR1 MNHEY and CDR2 SVGAGI. The CDR3 has 16 amino acids. The CDR3 reads CASSFAGTVNTGELFF. The CDR3 DNA reads TGTGCCAGCAGTTTCGCCGGGACAGTGAACACCGGGGAGCTGTTTTTT.

V usage is TRBV5-4 and J usage is TRBJ2-7, with 11 bases identical to TRBD1. J gave up 2 bases and V 0 bases, and 1 base lay outside the gene matches. This CDR3 region has 15 residues. Germline CDR1 SGHNT, CDR2 YYREEE (reference sequence). In nucleotides, the CDR3 is TGTGCCAGCAGCTTGGGGACAGGGGGCGCCTACGAGCAGTACTTC. It yields the protein CASSLGTGGAYEQYF.

The CDR3 loop is CASSEWEGNYGYTF. In DNA form, the CDR3 reads TGTGCCAGCAGTGAATGGGAGGGGAACTATGGCTACACCTTC. V and J are TRBV25-1 and TRBJ1-2; the D gene is possibly TRBD1 (5 bases). The V end lost 1 base, the J end lost 2 bases, and 8 bases lay between the germline ends. Germline V lookup: CDR1 MGHDK, CDR2 SYGVNS. The length of the CDR3 is 14 residues.

The chain is built from TRBV5-1 and TRBJ1-2, with 7 bases lining up with TRBD1. This CDR3 spans 14 amino acids. Germline values: CDR1 SGHRS, CDR2 YFSETQ. Germline trimming cut 0 bases from V and 7 bases from J; bases unmatched to any gene: 6. CDR3 sequence reads: CASSLVEGASGYTF. For the CDR3, the DNA is TGCGCCAGCAGCTTGGTCGAGGGGGCAAGTGGCTACACCTTC.

The chain has TRBV27 and TRBJ1-2, with a tentative D call TRBD1 (6 bases). Trimming removed 6 bases from V and 4 bases from J, with 15 bases in between. Per the germline V gene, CDR1 is MNHEY and CDR2 is SMNVEV (reference sequence). The CDR3 totals 14 residues. The CDR3, as DNA: TGTGCCAGCAGACCGGGGGGCGCGGGCTATGGCTACACCTTC. Its translation: CASRPGGAGYGYTF.

The chain is built from TRBV18 and TRBJ2-3; D gene ambiguous. CDR3 length: 12 amino acids. V lost 4 bases, J lost 6 bases, and 8 bases lay in between. CDR1 and CDR2 (germline): KGHSH, LQKENI. CDR3 in DNA: TGTGCCAGCTCACAGACTTCGGATACGCAGTATTTT. Translated: CASSQTSDTQYF.

The V call is TRBV10-3, the J call TRBJ1-6, with D perhaps TRBD1 (5 bases). From germline, CDR1 is ENHRY and CDR2 SYGVKD. The germline V and J ends were trimmed by 6 bases and 8 bases, with 14 bases remaining between them. The CDR3 spans 14 residues. This CDR3 is CAISPRGRDSPLHF. The CDR3 bases are TGTGCCATCAGCCCCCGGGGGAGGGATTCACCCCTCCACTTT.